This is a list of T cell receptor beta chains from one sample in a study of naive and memory T cell subsets. MiXCR, run by TCRdb on the UMI-ligation and nested PCR reads, gives a single entry per CDR3 protein. The sample contains tens of thousands of distinct CDR3 sequences, less than 15% of which appear only once. The sequencing sample was made of effector memory CD4+ T cells from blood. The receptor set was obtained from a human donor in good health. CDR3s include the opening cysteine and the closing phenylalanine or tryptophan.

>TRBV5-1
CASNSGSRNYEQYF
>TRBV7-8
CASSSWGYEQYF
>TRBV2
CASSRDQFANTGELFF
>TRBV15
CATSEGVASTDTQYF
>TRBV28
CASIQTGGSRQPQHF
>TRBV3-1
CASSYAGSSSYEQYF
>TRBV7-3
CASSPQPSGRWSEQFF
>TRBV5-4
CASSENRGLNEKLFF
>TRBV6-1
CASSESYEQYF
>TRBV7-2
CASSLTSGRDEQYF
>TRBV6-1
CASSARTSGPTDTQYF
>TRBV20-1
CSLGASGELFF
>TRBV18
CASSPPSASSETQYF